Described below is a single T cell receptor (beta chain) sequence and its context. The germline gives CDR1 SGHTS, CDR2 YDEGEE. V was clipped by 4 bases and J by 1 base; unmatched bases: 2. The CDR3 runs 15 residues. This record comes from a study of shared clonotypes between healthy human individuals. Turning to the study itself: Those who served as donors were a couple of women and three men between the ages of 18 and 49.

Replicate sorted-subset PCRs were loaded with approximately 190 ng DNA, about 30,000 T cell genomes. The table came from immunoSEQ multiplex PCR; TCRdb's copy has only in-frame clones and leaves some out. The sample consists of about 340,000 clones, over 70% of them appearing once. The chain employs TRBV5-8 and TRBJ2-3; the match to TRBD2 covers 11 bases. Sequences were obtained from memory CD4+ T cells sorted from blood. Subset indicated: CD45RA-negative fraction. The TCR originated in a man aged 30 to 45 in good health. The CDR3 nucleotides read TGTGCCAGCAGCCAACTAGCGGGGGGCACAGATACGCAGTATTTT. Its protein product is CASSQLAGGTDTQYF.